This entry concerns a single T cell receptor beta chain. Clinical history as reported by participants underpinned cohort assignment. Before they entered the study, exposed participants had met a COVID-19 case within 2 weeks. These data belong to a study of blood T cell repertoires in COVID-19. The overall study: T cells, B-cell-depleted T cells, or PBMCs provided the cDNA or gDNA that served as material.

CDR1 SGHAT and CDR2 FQNNGV come from the germline V gene. V was clipped by 1 base and J by 4 bases, with 10 bases between them. The CDR3 consists of 14 residues. Per the authors' pipeline: Amplification of reference gene primers was used by the study to estimate nucleated cell counts. Libraries were prepared by immunoSEQ multiplex PCR; TCRdb keeps only in-frame clonotypes and omits some of them. V, J and clone size are those of that table, while D and trimming were read from the DNA. The table records about 180,000 clones, roughly 80% of them present only once. The chain joins TRBV11-2 to TRBJ1-2; D might be TRBD1 (5 bases). The specimen was PBMCs or T cells enriched from blood (not recorded which). This receptor was identified in a man aged 55 to 70 who had been exposed to COVID-19. This CDR3 reads CASSLGDSRYGYTF. CDR3 DNA: TGTGCCAGCAGCTTAGGTGACAGCCGCTATGGCTACACCTTC.